One sample yielded the 12 T cell receptor beta chains listed below, sequenced in a study of T cell responses to AZD1222 COVID-19 vaccine. TCRdb's table, derived via immunoSEQ multiplex PCR, lists solely in-frame clones and lacks some. Of roughly 140,000 clones listed, about 81% were seen once; the top ten hold less than 5%. The sample in question was peripheral blood, obtained on day 0 of MenACWY control vaccination. The receptors stem from an adult in good health.

The chain uses TRBV7-9 and TRBJ1-6, with TRBD1 matching 9 bases. This CDR3 is 15 amino acids long. The V segment lost 2 bases and the J segment 10 bases; nucleotides outside the gene matches: 6. Per germline, CDR1 SEHNR and CDR2 FQNEAQ (reference sequence). CDR3 DNA sequence: TGTGCCAGCAGCTTACCCGACAGGGGGGGCTCACCCCTCCACTTT. This gives the protein CASSLPDRGGSPLHF. The full variable domain, in which reference TRBV7-9 and TRBJ1-6 provide the parts outside the CDR3, is DTGVSQNPRHKITKRGQNVTFRCDPISEHNRLYWYRQTLGQGPEFLTYFQNEAQLEKSRLLSDRFSAERPKGSFSTLEIQRTEQGDSAMYLCASSLPDRGGSPLHFGNGTRLTVT.

The sample holds one count of this clone. Given a much more abundant clone one base away, this may be a read error. The rearrangement links TRBV5-6 to TRBJ2-7; 7 bases are a match to TRBD2. The CDR3 extends over 13 amino acids. V lost 4 bases, J lost 2 bases, and 3 bases stayed unmatched. CDR1 and CDR2 from the germline V gene are SGHDT and YYEEEE. The CDR3 DNA is TGTGCCAGCAGCCTCGGGACTACCTACGAGCAGTACTTC. Translated, it gives CASSLGTTYEQYF.

J is TRBJ1-5 and V is TRBV19; possible D gene TRBD1, 6 bases. V shed 3 bases and J shed 0 bases, with 18 bases lying between them. This CDR3 is built from 18 residues. Germline loops: CDR1 LNHDA, CDR2 SQIVND (reference sequence). The CDR3 loop is CASSISGGRGGSNQPQHF. DNA for the CDR3: TGTGCCAGTAGTATCTCGGGAGGCAGGGGAGGTAGCAATCAGCCCCAGCATTTT.

V gene TRBV3-1 (or the pseudogene TRBV3-2) combines with J gene TRBJ2-3; perhaps TRBD2 as D (6 bases). V was cut by 4 bases and J by 0 bases, with 17 bases left in between. The CDR3 has 17 residues. Germline V lookup: CDR1 LGHDT, CDR2 YNNKEL (reference sequence). CDR3 bases: TGTGCCAGCAGCCGCTACCTTGGGGGGATTAGCACAGATACGCAGTATTTT. This gives the protein CASSRYLGGISTDTQYF.

This rearrangement joins TRBV3-1 (or the pseudogene TRBV3-2) to TRBJ2-1; 7 bases are a match to TRBD2. Trimming at V came to 3 bases and at J to 9 bases, leaving 17 bases not matched to a gene. Looked up from germline, CDR1 is LGHDT and CDR2 is YNNKEL (reference sequence). The CDR3 loop spans 17 amino acids. CDR3 DNA: TGTGCCAGCAGCCAGAAAAGCGGGGCCGGAAGTGGGGCTGAGCAGTTCTTC. This translates into CASSQKSGAGSGAEQFF.

The genes are TRBV29-1 and TRBJ1-2; D is ambiguous. Trimming pared 4 bases from V and 1 base from J, leaving 10 bases between. The CDR3 is 13 amino acids. CDR1 and CDR2 from the germline V gene are SQVTM and ANQGSEA. The CDR3 reads CSVVRQVNYGYTF. For the CDR3, the DNA is TGCAGCGTTGTTCGGCAGGTTAACTATGGCTACACCTTC.

This clone was seen only a few times. This chain connects TRBV29-1 to TRBJ2-1; 7 nucleotides agree with TRBD1. The junction had 11 bases not matched to a gene; V was cut back by 7 bases and J by 2 bases. From germline, CDR1 is SQVTM and CDR2 ANQGSEA. The CDR3 covers 15 residues. This CDR3 is CSAGGDRATYNEQFF. The CDR3, as DNA: TGCAGCGCCGGTGGGGACAGAGCTACCTACAATGAGCAGTTCTTC.

This clone occurred once. The rearrangement joins TRBV28 to TRBJ1-5; D possibly corresponds to TRBD1 (5 bases). Deletions cut 4 bases from V and 2 bases from J, with 9 bases between. Germline CDR1 is MDHEN and CDR2 is SYDVKM. CDR3 length: 14 amino acids. The CDR3 is CASSWGRGNQPQHF. Written as DNA, the CDR3 is TGTGCCAGCAGTTGGGGCAGGGGCAATCAGCCCCAGCATTTT.

This chain joins TRBV7-3 and TRBJ2-1, with 9 bases identical to TRBD2. Germline V gene sequence: CDR1 SGHTA, CDR2 FQGTGA. Trimming at V came to 2 bases and at J to 6 bases, leaving 8 bases not matched to a gene. The CDR3 spans 16 residues. CDR3 DNA sequence: TGTGCCAGCAGCTTATCCCCCTGGACTAGCGCCAATGAGCAGTTCTTC. Translating it yields CASSLSPWTSANEQFF.

This clone was detected once. This rearrangement joins TRBV14 to TRBJ1-1, with D maybe TRBD1 (6 bases). The CDR3 runs 16 residues. Germline CDR1 is SGHDN and CDR2 is FVKESK. Trimming shortened V by 2 bases and J by 4 bases, and 17 bases separated the two germline ends. Here the CDR3 DNA reads TGTGCCAGCAGCCAATTCTTTCGGGGGGCGGTCACTGAAGCTTTCTTT. The encoded protein is CASSQFFRGAVTEAFF.

This chain links TRBV18 with TRBJ2-3; tentative D call: TRBD2 (6 bases). Trimming shortened V by 6 bases and J by 4 bases, and 11 bases separated the two germline ends. The CDR3 runs to 13 residues. Germline V gives CDR1 KGHSH, CDR2 LQKENI. DNA for the CDR3: TGTGCCAGCTCCCTGGAGGGTCCAGATACGCAGTATTTT. As protein: CASSLEGPDTQYF.

J is TRBJ2-7 and V is TRBV5-1; 9 bases align to TRBD1. This CDR3 has 20 amino acids. The V gene's germline CDR1 is SGHRS and CDR2 YFSETQ. The V gene end was trimmed by 3 bases and the J gene end by 0 bases; junction bases not matched to a gene: 19. The CDR3 region has the DNA TGCGCCAGCAGCTGCGACGACCGGGACAGGGAAAATCCGAGCTCCTACGAGCAGTACGTC. Residues: CASSCDDRDRENPSSYEQYV.